The next 21 T cell receptor beta chains were all read from a single sample in a study of technical replicates of blood from a handful of donors (dated by TCRdb to 2016 to 2017). Library prep was done by the immunoSEQ multiplex PCR assay. In its TCRdb copy, this immuneACCESS table keeps in-frame sequences only and misses some clones. Where compared with another copy, unresolved V genes explain less than half of these, and the others have no known cause. For this sample the table gives approximately 80,000 clones, of which 95% to 98% were detected only once. Approximately 0.15% of the sample rests with the top ten. Sequencing was done on a sample of T cells isolated from PBMCs. These receptor sequences come from a human donor in good health.

The chain links TRBV5-4 to TRBJ2-3; 7 bases are a match to TRBD2. The V segment lost 0 bases and the J segment 3 bases; nucleotides outside the gene matches: 7. The CDR3 consists of 16 residues. CDR1 and CDR2 from the germline V gene are SGHNT and YYREEE (reference sequence). CDR3 sequence: CASSLVRSGITDTQYF. The CDR3 DNA is TGTGCCAGCAGCTTGGTAAGAAGCGGGATTACAGATACGCAGTATTTT.

This rearrangement joins TRBV9 to TRBJ2-1, with 8 bases that match TRBD2. CDR3 length: 15 amino acids. Germline trimming cut 5 bases from V and 5 bases from J; bases unmatched to any gene: 9. Germline values: CDR1 SGDLS, CDR2 YYNGEE. The CDR3 coding sequence is TGTGCCAGCAGACCAGGACTAGCAGACCACAATGAGCAGTTCTTC. Protein product: CASRPGLADHNEQFF.

This rearrangement joins TRBV6-5 to TRBJ1-1, with 7 bases lining up with TRBD1. Germline V gene data show CDR1 as MNHEY and CDR2 as SVGAGI. V lost 1 base and J lost 0; bases outside the gene matches: 2. The CDR3 has 15 residues. The CDR3 reads CASSYWTGMNTEAFF. For the CDR3, the DNA is TGTGCCAGCAGTTACTGGACAGGCATGAACACTGAAGCTTTCTTT.

This chain joins TRBV21-1 and TRBJ2-7; the D call TRBD2 from the table was never checked on the DNA. TRBV21-1 is classified as a pseudogene. This CDR3 region has 19 residues. The CDR3 region is CASSNRRGTSVPWDYEQYF. In nucleotides, the CDR3 is TGTGCCAGCAGCAATCGCCGCGGGACTAGCGTGCCCTGGGACTACGAGCAGTACTTC.

This chain joins TRBV6-6 and TRBJ1-3, with D uncertain. Germline V gives CDR1 MNHNY, CDR2 SVGAGI (reference sequence). This CDR3 spans 13 amino acids. The V and J ends lost 6 bases and 4 bases respectively, with 10 bases between them. The CDR3 loop is CASSTGGGNTIYF. The CDR3 region has the DNA TGTGCCAGCAGCACCGGCGGAGGAAACACCATATATTTT.

This chain connects TRBV5-6 to TRBJ1-2; D unresolved. CDR1 and CDR2 (germline): SGHDT, YYEEEE. With 0 bases removed from V and 0 bases from J, the gap between germline ends came to 12 bases. This CDR3 comprises 16 residues. The CDR3, as DNA: TGTGCCAGCAGCTTGGACTACTCACGAGCTAACTATGGCTACACCTTC. Protein sequence: CASSLDYSRANYGYTF.

The CDR3 DNA sequence: TGTGCCAGCTCACCCCGCAGGCAGGGAGGGGGCACAGATACGCAGTATTTT. This encodes CASSPRRQGGGTDTQYF. The chain uses TRBV18 and TRBJ2-3, with 7 bases that match TRBD2. The CDR3 length is 17 residues. Trimming at V came to 3 bases and at J to 1 base, leaving 10 bases not matched to a gene. The germline V gene has CDR1 KGHSH and CDR2 LQKENI.

Points on this clone: The sample carries other DNA sequences with the same CDR3. The chain is built from TRBV12-1 and TRBJ2-2; no DNA check was done on the table's D call, TRBD1. TRBV12-1 is tagged as a pseudogene. This CDR3 spans 17 amino acids. CDR3 in DNA: TGTGCCAGCAGCTCCCTAAAGGACAGGGGCGACACCGGGGAGCTGTTTTTT. Translation: CASSSLKDRGDTGELFF.

J is TRBJ2-3 and V is TRBV9, with 8 bases fitting TRBD2. The CDR3 length is 17 residues. The V segment lost 3 bases and the J segment 1 base; nucleotides outside the gene matches: 10. CDR1 is SGDLS and CDR2 is YYNGEE in the germline V gene. CDR3: CASSAREMRGGTDTQYF. DNA for the CDR3: TGTGCCAGCAGCGCCCGCGAAATGCGGGGGGGCACAGATACGCAGTATTTT. The complete variable domain, with remaining parts taken from reference TRBV9 and TRBJ2-3, reads DSGVTQTPKHLITATGQRVTLRCSPRSGDLSVYWYQQSLDQGLQFLIQYYNGEERAKGNILERFSAQQFPDLHSELNLSSLELGDSALYFCASSAREMRGGTDTQYFGPGTRLTVL.

The V and J genes are TRBV30 and TRBJ2-3; 10 bases are shared with TRBD2. J was trimmed by 5 bases and V by 1 base; bases with no gene match: 21. Germline V gene data show CDR1 as GTSNPN and CDR2 as SVGIG (reference sequence). This CDR3 has 20 residues. In DNA form, the CDR3 reads TGTGCCTGGAGTGGAATACGGAGGGGGGGGTCGGGACTAGCGAGAGATACGCAGTATTTT. This translates into CAWSGIRRGGSGLARDTQYF.

The V and J genes are TRBV5-4 and TRBJ2-7; 8 nucleotides agree with TRBD2. With V trimmed by 0 bases and J by 3 bases, 2 bases remained unmatched. The germline V gene has CDR1 SGHNT and CDR2 YYREEE (reference sequence). The CDR3 runs 14 residues. CDR3 sequence reads: CASSLDAGGYEQYF. As DNA, the CDR3 is TGTGCCAGCAGCTTGGATGCGGGAGGCTACGAGCAGTACTTC. The complete variable domain, with remaining parts taken from reference TRBV5-4 and TRBJ2-7, reads ETGVTQSPTHLIKTRGQQVTLRCSSQSGHNTVSWYQQALGQGPQFIFQYYREEENGRGNFPPRFSGLQFPNYSSELNVNALELDDSALYLCASSLDAGGYEQYFGPGTRLTVT.

This clone was detected once. The chain is built from TRBV4-2 and TRBJ1-4, with 11 nucleotides matching TRBD1. Per the germline V gene, CDR1 is LGHNA and CDR2 is YNFKEQ. The CDR3 runs 18 residues. V shed 0 bases and J 0 bases; nucleotides not matched to a gene: 3. The CDR3 region is CASSQDGQGAATNEKLFF. CDR3 nucleotide sequence: TGTGCCAGCAGCCAAGACGGACAGGGGGCTGCAACTAATGAAAAACTGTTTTTT.

The chain has TRBV28 and TRBJ1-5, with TRBD1 matching over 7 bases. This CDR3 has 19 residues. CDR1 and CDR2 (germline): MDHEN, SYDVKM. V trimming: 7 bases; J trimming: 4 bases; junction bases outside the gene matches: 22. Here the CDR3 reads CASIPALGETGMMNQPQHF. For the CDR3, the DNA is TGTGCCAGCATCCCGGCCCTGGGCGAGACAGGGATGATGAATCAGCCCCAGCATTTT.

The chain carries TRBV30 and TRBJ2-1; TRBD2 aligns across 13 bases. There are 15 residues in the CDR3. The V segment lost 4 bases and the J segment 4 bases; nucleotides outside the gene matches: 4. Germline V gene sequence: CDR1 GTSNPN, CDR2 SVGIG (reference sequence). In nucleotides, the CDR3 is TGTGCCTGGAAACGACTAGCGGGGGGTTACAATGAGCAGTTCTTC. Translating it yields CAWKRLAGGYNEQFF.

The chain recombines TRBV30 with TRBJ2-3; possible D gene TRBD1, 5 bases. The CDR3 totals 14 residues. Germline V gene lookup returns CDR1 GTSNPN and CDR2 SVGIG (reference sequence). Trimming took 3 bases from V and 1 from J, leaving 11 bases between them. Here the CDR3 reads CAWSKGARTDTQYF. The CDR3, as DNA: TGTGCCTGGAGCAAAGGGGCCCGCACAGATACGCAGTATTTT.

This chain links TRBV10-1 with TRBJ2-7; D uncertain. Trimming stripped 4 bases from V and 0 bases from J, with 16 bases between. The CDR3 has 16 residues. Germline values: CDR1 WNHNN, CDR2 SYGVQD (reference sequence). CDR3 sequence (DNA): TGCGCCAGCAGTGTTTTACCGGCGGATACCTCCTACGAGCAGTACTTC. It yields the protein CASSVLPADTSYEQYF.

V usage is TRBV4-1 and J usage is TRBJ2-1; the D gene is possibly TRBD1 (5 bases). The V and J ends lost 2 bases and 2 bases respectively, with 10 bases between them. The germline V gene encodes CDR1 MGHRA and CDR2 YSYEKL. The CDR3 extends over 15 amino acids. This CDR3 is CASSQTAQAYNEQFF. The DNA of the CDR3 is TGCGCCAGCAGCCAAACTGCACAGGCCTACAATGAGCAGTTCTTC.

The rearrangement uses TRBV9 and TRBJ1-1; a possible D gene is TRBD1 (5 bases). CDR1 SGDLS and CDR2 YYNGEE come from the germline V gene. V lost 3 bases, J lost 6 bases, and 21 bases lay in between. The CDR3 loop spans 16 amino acids. The CDR3 spells CASSETVGGGWPEAFF. The DNA of the CDR3 is TGTGCCAGCAGCGAAACAGTGGGGGGGGGATGGCCTGAAGCTTTCTTT.

This clone has a single count. The chain recombines TRBV5-5 with TRBJ2-2; 10 bases are a match to TRBD1. V trimming: 0 bases; J trimming: 6 bases; junction bases outside the gene matches: 8. Looked up from germline, CDR1 is SGHKS and CDR2 is YYEKEE (reference sequence). This CDR3 spans 17 amino acids. The CDR3 region is CASSLAPGQGFPGELFF. CDR3 DNA: TGTGCCAGCAGCTTGGCCCCGGGACAGGGGTTCCCCGGGGAGCTGTTTTTT.

The genes are TRBV19 and TRBJ1-5; tentative D call: TRBD1 (6 bases). This CDR3 contains 15 residues. V lost 2 bases, J lost 2 bases, and 10 bases lay in between. Germline CDR1 and CDR2: LNHDA and SQIVND (reference sequence). CDR3 sequence (DNA): TGTGCCAGTAGTATATTCAGGGGTGGCAATCAGCCCCAGCATTTT. Translation gives CASSIFRGGNQPQHF.

In this sample, this clone turned up once. The gene calls are TRBV7-9 and TRBJ1-5, with 8 bases lining up with TRBD1. Germline CDR1 reads SEHNR; CDR2 reads FQNEAQ (reference sequence). This CDR3 spans 15 amino acids. J was trimmed by 2 bases and V by 5 bases; bases with no gene match: 5. CDR3 nucleotide sequence: TGTGCCAGCAGCAAGGACAGGGCTGGCAATCAGCCCCAGCATTTT. Amino acid sequence: CASSKDRAGNQPQHF.